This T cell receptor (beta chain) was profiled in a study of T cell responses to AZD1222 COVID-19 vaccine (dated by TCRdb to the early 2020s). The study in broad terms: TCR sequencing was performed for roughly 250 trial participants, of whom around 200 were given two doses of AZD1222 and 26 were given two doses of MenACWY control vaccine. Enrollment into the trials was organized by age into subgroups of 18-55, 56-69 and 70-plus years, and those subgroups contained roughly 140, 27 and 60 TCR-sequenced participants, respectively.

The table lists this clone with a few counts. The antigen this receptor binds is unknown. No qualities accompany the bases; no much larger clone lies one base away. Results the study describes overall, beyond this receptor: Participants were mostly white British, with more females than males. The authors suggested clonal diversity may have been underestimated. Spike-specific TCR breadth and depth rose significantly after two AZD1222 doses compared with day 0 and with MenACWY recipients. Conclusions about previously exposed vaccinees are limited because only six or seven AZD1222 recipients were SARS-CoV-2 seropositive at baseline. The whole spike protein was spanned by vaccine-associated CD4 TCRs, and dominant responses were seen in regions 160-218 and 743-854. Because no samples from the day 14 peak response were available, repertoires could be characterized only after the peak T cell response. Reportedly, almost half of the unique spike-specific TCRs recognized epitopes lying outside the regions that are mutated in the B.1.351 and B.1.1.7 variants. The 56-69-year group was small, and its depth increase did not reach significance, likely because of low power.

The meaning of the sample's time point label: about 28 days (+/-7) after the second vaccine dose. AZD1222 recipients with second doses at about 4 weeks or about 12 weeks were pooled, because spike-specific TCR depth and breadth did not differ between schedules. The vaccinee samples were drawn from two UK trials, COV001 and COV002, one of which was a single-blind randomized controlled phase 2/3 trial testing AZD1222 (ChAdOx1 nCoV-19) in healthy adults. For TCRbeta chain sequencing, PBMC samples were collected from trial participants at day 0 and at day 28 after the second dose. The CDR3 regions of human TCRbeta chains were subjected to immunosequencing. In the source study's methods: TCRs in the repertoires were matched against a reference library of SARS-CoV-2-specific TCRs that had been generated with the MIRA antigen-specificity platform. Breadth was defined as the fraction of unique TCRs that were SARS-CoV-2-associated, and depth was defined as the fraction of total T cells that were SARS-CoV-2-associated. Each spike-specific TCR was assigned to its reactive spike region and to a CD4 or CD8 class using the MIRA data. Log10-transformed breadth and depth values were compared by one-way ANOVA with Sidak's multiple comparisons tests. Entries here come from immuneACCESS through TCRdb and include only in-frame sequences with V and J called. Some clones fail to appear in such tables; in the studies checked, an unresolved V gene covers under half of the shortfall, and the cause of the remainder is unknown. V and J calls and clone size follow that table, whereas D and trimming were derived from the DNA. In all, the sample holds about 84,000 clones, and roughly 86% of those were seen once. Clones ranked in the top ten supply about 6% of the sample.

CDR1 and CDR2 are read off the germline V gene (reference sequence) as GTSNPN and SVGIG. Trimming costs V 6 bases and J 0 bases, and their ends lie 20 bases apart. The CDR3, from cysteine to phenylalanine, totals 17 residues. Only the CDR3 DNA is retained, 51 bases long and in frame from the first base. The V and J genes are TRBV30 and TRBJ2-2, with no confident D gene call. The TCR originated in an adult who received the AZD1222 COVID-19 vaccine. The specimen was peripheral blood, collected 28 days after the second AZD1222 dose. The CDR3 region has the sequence CACRGPPKSSNTGELFF. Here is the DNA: TGTGCCTGCCGAGGACCCCCAAAATCTTCGAACACCGGGGAGCTGTTTTTT.